This T cell receptor (beta chain) was captured by sequencing in a study of cytomegalovirus exposure and HLA in healthy donors. Findings and caveats of the study: In an earlier analysis, in some 500 donors, most V segments appeared productive either ~90% or ~30% of the time. Among immune exposure information, only CMV serostatus was available. The study designated around 150 TCR beta chains cytomegalovirus-associated.

The study ran its PCR with 60 Vbeta and 13 Jbeta primers. Profiling relied on immunoSEQ multiplex PCR, and the TCRdb table lists in-frame clones only, not all of them. The sample totals under 85,000 clones. In regard to this clone: The antigen is not known. Other DNA sequences in the sample encode the same CDR3.

The V gene end was trimmed by 5 bases and the J gene end by 2 bases; junction bases not matched to a gene: 1. Looked up from germline, CDR1 is SGHTA and CDR2 is FQGNSA. The CDR3 totals 14 residues. The sequence was collected from a boy aged 5-17 years in good health and CMV-seronegative. The chain employs TRBV7-2 and TRBJ2-7; 12 bases are a match to TRBD2. Sequencing was done on a sample of PBMCs. DNA of the CDR3: TGTGCCAGCAGCCGGACTAGCGGGACCTACGAGCAGTACTTC. This translates into CASSRTSGTYEQYF.